This T cell receptor (beta chain) was found in a study of blood T cell repertoires in COVID-19. Study-wide context: The United States, Italy and Spain were the sources of the acute and convalescent COVID-19 samples.

Original data processing: Counts of nucleated cells, estimated from reference gene primer amplification, were obtained. TCRdb's table, derived via immunoSEQ multiplex PCR, lists solely in-frame clones and lacks some. The DNA was the basis for D and trimming; V, J and clone size are from that table. The sample contains about 150,000 clones, around 80% of which appear only once. The CDR3 contains 16 residues. Germline loops: CDR1 SGHTA, CDR2 FQGNSA. V lost 1 base, J lost 2 bases, and 6 bases stayed unmatched. The rearrangement links TRBV7-2 to TRBJ2-3; 7 positions match TRBD2. Material for sequencing was PBMCs or T cells enriched from blood (not recorded which). The receptor was isolated from a woman in her 50s who had recovered from COVID-19. CDR3 bases: TGTGCCAGCAGCTTAGACGGGAGGACGGTCACAGATACGCAGTATTTT. The encoded protein is CASSLDGRTVTDTQYF. The variable domain in full, with the rest retrieved from reference TRBV7-2 and TRBJ2-3, is GAGVSQSPSNKVTEKGKDVELRCDPISGHTALYWYRQSLGQGLEFLIYFQGNSAPDKSGLPSDRFSAERTGGSVSTLTIQRTQQEDSAVYLCASSLDGRTVTDTQYFGPGTRLTVL.